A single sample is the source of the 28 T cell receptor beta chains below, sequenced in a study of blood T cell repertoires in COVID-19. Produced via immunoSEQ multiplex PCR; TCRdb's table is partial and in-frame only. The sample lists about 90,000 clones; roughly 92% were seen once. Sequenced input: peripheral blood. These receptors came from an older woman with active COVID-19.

For the CDR3, the DNA is TGCAGCGTTGAGAGAAGGGGAGGCTATGGCTACACCTTC. It translates to CSVERRGGYGYTF. The V and J genes are TRBV29-1 and TRBJ1-2, with D possibly TRBD1 on 5 matching bases. The V end was cut by 3 bases, the J end by 4 bases, with 12 bases between. Germline CDR1 is SQVTM and CDR2 is ANQGSEA. The CDR3 length is 13 residues.

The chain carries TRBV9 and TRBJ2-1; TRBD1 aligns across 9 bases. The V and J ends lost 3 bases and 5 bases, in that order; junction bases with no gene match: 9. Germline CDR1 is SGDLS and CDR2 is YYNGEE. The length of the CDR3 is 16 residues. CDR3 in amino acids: CASSETGTGSNNEQFF. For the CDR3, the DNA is TGTGCCAGCAGCGAAACCGGGACAGGGAGTAACAATGAGCAGTTCTTC.

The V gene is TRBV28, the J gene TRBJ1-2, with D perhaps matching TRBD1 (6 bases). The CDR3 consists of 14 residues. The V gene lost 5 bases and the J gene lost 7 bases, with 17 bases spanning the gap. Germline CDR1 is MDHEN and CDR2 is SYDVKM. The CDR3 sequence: CASSPSRQESGYTF. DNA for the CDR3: TGTGCCAGCAGTCCCTCCCGACAGGAGAGTGGCTACACCTTC.

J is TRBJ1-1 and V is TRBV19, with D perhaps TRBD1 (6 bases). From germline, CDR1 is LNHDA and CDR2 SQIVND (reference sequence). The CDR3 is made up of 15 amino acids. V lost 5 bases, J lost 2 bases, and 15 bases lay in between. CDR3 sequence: CASSFGQTINTEAFF. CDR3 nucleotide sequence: TGTGCCAGTAGTTTCGGACAGACGATTAACACTGAAGCTTTCTTT.

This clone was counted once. DNA for the CDR3: TGTGCCAGTAGTATGGAGGGGAGCTATGGCTACACCTTC. Amino acid sequence: CASSMEGSYGYTF. The chain carries TRBV19 and TRBJ1-2, with TRBD1 as a possible D gene (5 bases). Trimming took 3 bases from V and 4 from J, leaving 9 bases between them. CDR3 length: 13 amino acids. The germline gives CDR1 LNHDA, CDR2 SQIVND (reference sequence). Based on the CDR3 plus reference TRBV19 and TRBJ1-2, the full variable domain is DGGITQSPKYLFRKEGQNVTLSCEQNLNHDAMYWYRQDPGQGLRLIYYSQIVNDFQKGDIAEGYSVSREKKESFPLTVTSAQKNPTAFYLCASSMEGSYGYTFGSGTRLTVV.

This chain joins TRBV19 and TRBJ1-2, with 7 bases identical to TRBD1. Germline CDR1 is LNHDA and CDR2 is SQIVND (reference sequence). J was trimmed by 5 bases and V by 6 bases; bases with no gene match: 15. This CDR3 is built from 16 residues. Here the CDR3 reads CASRYPSSTGSYGYTF. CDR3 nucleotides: TGTGCCAGTAGATACCCTTCCTCGACAGGGTCATATGGCTACACCTTC.

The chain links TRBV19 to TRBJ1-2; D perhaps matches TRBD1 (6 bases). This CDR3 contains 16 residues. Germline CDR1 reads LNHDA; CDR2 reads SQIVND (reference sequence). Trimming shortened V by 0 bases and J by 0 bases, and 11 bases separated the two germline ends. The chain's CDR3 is CASSIDNRASNYGYTF. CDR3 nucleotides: TGTGCCAGTAGTATAGATAACAGGGCCTCTAACTATGGCTACACCTTC.

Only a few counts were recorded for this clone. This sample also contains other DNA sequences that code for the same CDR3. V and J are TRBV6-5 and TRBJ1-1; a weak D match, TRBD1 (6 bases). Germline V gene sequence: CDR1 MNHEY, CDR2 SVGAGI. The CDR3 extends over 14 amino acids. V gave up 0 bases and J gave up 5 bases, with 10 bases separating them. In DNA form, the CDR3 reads TGTGCCAGCAGTTACTCCAGGGGTGGGACTGAAGCTTTCTTT. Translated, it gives CASSYSRGGTEAFF.

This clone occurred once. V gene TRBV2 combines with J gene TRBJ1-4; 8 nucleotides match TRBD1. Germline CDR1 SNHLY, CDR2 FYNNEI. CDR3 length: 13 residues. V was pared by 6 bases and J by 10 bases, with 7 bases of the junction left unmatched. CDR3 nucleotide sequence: TGTGCCAGCAGGACACAGGGGGGCACAAAACTGTTTTTT. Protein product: CASRTQGGTKLFF.

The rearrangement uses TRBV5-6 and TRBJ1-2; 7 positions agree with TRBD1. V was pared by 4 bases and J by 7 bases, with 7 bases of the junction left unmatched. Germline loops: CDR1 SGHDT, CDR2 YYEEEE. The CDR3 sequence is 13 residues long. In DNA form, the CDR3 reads TGTGCCAGCAGCCTTCCAGGGGGTGTTGGCTACACCTTC. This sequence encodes CASSLPGGVGYTF.

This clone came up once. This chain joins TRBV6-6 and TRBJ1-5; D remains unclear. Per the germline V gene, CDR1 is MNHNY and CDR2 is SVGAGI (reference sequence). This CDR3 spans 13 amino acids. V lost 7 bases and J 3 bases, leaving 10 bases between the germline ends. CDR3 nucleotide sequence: TGTGCCAGCACGACAAGCCCCAATCAGCCCCAGCATTTT. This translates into CASTTSPNQPQHF.

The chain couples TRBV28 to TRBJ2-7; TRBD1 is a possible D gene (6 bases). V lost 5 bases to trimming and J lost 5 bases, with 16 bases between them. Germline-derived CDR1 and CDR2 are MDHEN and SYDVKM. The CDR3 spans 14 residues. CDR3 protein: CASSAPGEGDEQYF. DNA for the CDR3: TGTGCCAGCAGTGCCCCAGGGGAAGGGGACGAGCAGTACTTC. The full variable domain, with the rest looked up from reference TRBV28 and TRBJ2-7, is DVKVTQSSRYLVKRTGEKVFLECVQDMDHENMFWYRQDPGLGLRLIYFSYDVKMKEKGDIPEGYSVSREKKERFSLILESASTNQTSMYLCASSAPGEGDEQYFGPGTRLTVT.

CDR3 sequence: CASSLRAGGPETQYF. The CDR3 DNA reads as TGTGCCAGCAGCCTTCGGGCGGGAGGGCCAGAGACCCAGTACTTC. V usage is TRBV14 and J usage is TRBJ2-5, with 9 bases matching TRBD2. Germline V lookup: CDR1 SGHDN, CDR2 FVKESK. The CDR3 loop spans 15 amino acids. The V gene end was trimmed by 4 bases and the J gene end by 4 bases; junction bases not matched to a gene: 7.

In DNA, the CDR3 is TGTGCCAGCAGCTTAAATAGGGGGAACACTGAAGCTTTCTTT. Protein product: CASSLNRGNTEAFF. This sequence joins TRBV11-1 and TRBJ1-1; TRBD1 is a possible D gene (5 bases). CDR1 and CDR2 (germline): SGHAT, FQDESV (reference sequence). V dropped 2 bases and J dropped 1 base, with 8 bases sitting between them. There are 14 residues in the CDR3.

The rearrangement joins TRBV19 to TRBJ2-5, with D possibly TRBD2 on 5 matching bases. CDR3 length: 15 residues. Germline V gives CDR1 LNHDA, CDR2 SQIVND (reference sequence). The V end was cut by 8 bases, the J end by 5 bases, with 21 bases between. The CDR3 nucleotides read TGTGCCAGTCAACAAACGGCGACCCGCGGGGAGACCCAGTACTTC. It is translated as CASQQTATRGETQYF.

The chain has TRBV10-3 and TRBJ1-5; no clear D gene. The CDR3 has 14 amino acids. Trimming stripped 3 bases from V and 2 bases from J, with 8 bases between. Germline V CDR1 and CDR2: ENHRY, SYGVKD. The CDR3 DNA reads TGTGCCATCAGTGAAAGTAGTGGCAATCAGCCCCAGCATTTT. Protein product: CAISESSGNQPQHF.

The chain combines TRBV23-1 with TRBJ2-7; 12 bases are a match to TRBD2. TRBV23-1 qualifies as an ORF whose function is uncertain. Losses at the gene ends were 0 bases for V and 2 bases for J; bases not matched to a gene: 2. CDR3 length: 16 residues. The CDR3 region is CASSQSGLAGTYEQYF. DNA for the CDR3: TGCGCCAGCAGTCAATCCGGACTAGCGGGAACCTACGAGCAGTACTTC.

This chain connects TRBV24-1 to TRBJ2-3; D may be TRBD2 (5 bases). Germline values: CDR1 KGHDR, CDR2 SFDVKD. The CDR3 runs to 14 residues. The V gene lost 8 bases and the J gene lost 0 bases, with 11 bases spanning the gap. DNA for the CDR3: TGTGCCACCATGGGGAGACTAAGCACAGATACGCAGTATTTT. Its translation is CATMGRLSTDTQYF.

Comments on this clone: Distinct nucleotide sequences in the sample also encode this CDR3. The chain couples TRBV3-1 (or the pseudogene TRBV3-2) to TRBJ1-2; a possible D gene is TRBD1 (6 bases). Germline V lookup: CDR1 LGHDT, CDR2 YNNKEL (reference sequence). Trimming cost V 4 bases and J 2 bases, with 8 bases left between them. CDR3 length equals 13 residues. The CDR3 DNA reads TGTGCCAGCAGCCCGGACAGAAACTATGGCTACACCTTC. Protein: CASSPDRNYGYTF.

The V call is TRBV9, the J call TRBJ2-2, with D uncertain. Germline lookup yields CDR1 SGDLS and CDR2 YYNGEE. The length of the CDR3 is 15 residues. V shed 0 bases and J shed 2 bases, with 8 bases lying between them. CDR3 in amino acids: CASSVGGTNTGELFF. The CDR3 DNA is TGTGCCAGCAGCGTAGGAGGTACTAACACCGGGGAGCTGTTTTTT.

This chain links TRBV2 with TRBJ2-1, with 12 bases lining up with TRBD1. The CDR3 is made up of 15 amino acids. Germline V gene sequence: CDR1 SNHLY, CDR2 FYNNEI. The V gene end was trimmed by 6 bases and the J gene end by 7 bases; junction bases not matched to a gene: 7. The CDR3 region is CASSGTGGASNEQFF. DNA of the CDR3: TGTGCCAGCAGCGGGACAGGGGGCGCGAGTAATGAGCAGTTCTTC.

The CDR3 spells CASSLEMTGGSPLHF. In nucleotides, the CDR3 is TGCGCCAGCAGCCTCGAGATGACAGGCGGCTCACCCCTCCACTTT. The V call is TRBV4-3, the J call TRBJ1-6; D is possibly TRBD1 (6 bases). Trimming removed 4 bases from V and 10 bases from J, with 17 bases in between. Germline V gene data show CDR1 as LGHNA and CDR2 as YSLEER. This CDR3 comprises 15 residues.

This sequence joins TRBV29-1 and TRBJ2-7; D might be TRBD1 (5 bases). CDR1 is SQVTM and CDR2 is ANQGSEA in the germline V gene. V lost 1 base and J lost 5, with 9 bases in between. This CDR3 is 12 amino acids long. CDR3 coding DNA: TGCAGCGTTGAAGCTGACAGAGACGAGCAGTACTTC. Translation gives CSVEADRDEQYF.

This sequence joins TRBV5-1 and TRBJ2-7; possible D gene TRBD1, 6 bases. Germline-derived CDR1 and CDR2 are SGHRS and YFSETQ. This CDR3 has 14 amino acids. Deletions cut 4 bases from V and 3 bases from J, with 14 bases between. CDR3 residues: CASSPTGLRYEQYF. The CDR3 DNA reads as TGCGCCAGCAGCCCGACAGGACTTCGCTACGAGCAGTACTTC.

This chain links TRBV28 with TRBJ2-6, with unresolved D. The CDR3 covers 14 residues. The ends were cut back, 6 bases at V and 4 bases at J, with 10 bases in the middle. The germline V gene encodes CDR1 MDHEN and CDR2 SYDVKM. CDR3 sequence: CASSTAAGANVLTF. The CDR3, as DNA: TGTGCCAGCAGCACAGCTGCCGGGGCCAACGTCCTGACTTTC. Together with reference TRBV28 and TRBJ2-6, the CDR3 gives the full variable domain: DVKVTQSSRYLVKRTGEKVFLECVQDMDHENMFWYRQDPGLGLRLIYFSYDVKMKEKGDIPEGYSVSREKKERFSLILESASTNQTSMYLCASSTAAGANVLTFGAGSRLTVL.

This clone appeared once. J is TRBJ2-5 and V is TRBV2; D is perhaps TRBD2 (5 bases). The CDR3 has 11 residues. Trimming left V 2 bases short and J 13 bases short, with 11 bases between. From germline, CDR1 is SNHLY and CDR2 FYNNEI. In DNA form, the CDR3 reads TGTGCCAGCAGTGAAAACCCCCGGGGGTACTTC. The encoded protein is CASSENPRGYF. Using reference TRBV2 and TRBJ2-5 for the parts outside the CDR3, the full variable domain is EPEVTQTPSHQVTQMGQEVILRCVPISNHLYFYWYRQILGQKVEFLVSFYNNEISEKSEIFDDQFSVERPDGSNFTLKIRSTKLEDSAMYFCASSENPRGYFGPGTRLLVL.

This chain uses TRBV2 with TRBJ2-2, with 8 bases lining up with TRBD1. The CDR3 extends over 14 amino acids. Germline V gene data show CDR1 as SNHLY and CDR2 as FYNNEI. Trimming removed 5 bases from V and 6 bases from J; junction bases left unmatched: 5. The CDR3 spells CASSKDRAPGELFF. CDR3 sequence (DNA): TGTGCCAGCAGTAAGGACAGGGCCCCCGGGGAGCTGTTTTTT.

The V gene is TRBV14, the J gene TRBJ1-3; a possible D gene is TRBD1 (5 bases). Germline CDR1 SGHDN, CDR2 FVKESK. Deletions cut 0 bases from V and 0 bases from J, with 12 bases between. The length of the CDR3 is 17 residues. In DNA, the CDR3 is TGTGCCAGCAGCCAAGAAGGTGCAGGGTTCTCTGGAAACACCATATATTTT. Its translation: CASSQEGAGFSGNTIYF.